The clone carrying this TCR beta chain was counted between two and nine times. The antigen remains unidentified. These data come from a study of post-analysis software for immune sequencing data. Overall study findings and caveats: Five TRBV segments, including TRBV5-6, TRBV5-1 and TRBV20-1, were more frequent in patients than controls.

Unique molecular identifiers had been added to the TCR beta cDNA libraries. A single record per CDR3 protein comes from TCRdb applying MiXCR to the PCR reads. The profile covers about 500,000 distinct CDR3 sequences, with roughly 46% appearing a single time and roughly 12% taken by the ten largest. Germline trimming cut 1 base from V and 0 bases from J; bases unmatched to any gene: 23. This CDR3 is 22 amino acids long. Germline assignment: CDR1 SGHTA and CDR2 FQGTGA. The V and J genes are TRBV7-3 and TRBJ2-7, with 8 bases that match TRBD2. This clonotype was sampled from a girl aged 10-17 years with multiple sclerosis. Source material: blood. The chain's CDR3 is CASSLNGPGLAQQAGASYEQYF. CDR3 bases: TGTGCCAGCAGCTTAAACGGCCCCGGCCTAGCGCAACAAGCGGGAGCCTCCTACGAGCAGTACTTC.